What follows describes a single TCR beta chain. There are a few counts of this clonotype. Its antigen is unknown. Per-base quality was not reported, and no clone a single base away is much larger than it. These data originate in a study of blood T cells in healthy people across ages (dated by TCRdb to between 2014 and 2017). For context, the study as a whole: In model experiments, template switching captured about one uniquely barcoded TCR beta cDNA molecule for every two T cells. Age-related changes in TCR beta repertoire diversity were measured in the study by deep sequencing normalized with unique cDNA molecular identifiers. Donors were grouped into four age groups: young (average 16 years), middle-aged (less than 40), aged (about 59) and long-lived (approximately 81). Using the same blood draw, the study looked at two additional independent replicas of 1 million unique cDNA reads for two donors, one aged 18 to 30 and the other aged 80 or older.

V drops 2 bases and J drops 2 bases, leaving 18 bases in between. CDR1 and CDR2, looked up from the germline V gene, are LGHNA and YSLEER. The CDR3 holds 17 amino acids from the cysteine to the phenylalanine. The entry retains the CDR3 DNA only, 51 bases that are in frame from base 1. Donors were a few dozen systemically healthy Caucasian individuals from Russia aged roughly 6 to 90 years. Each donor gave roughly 11 milliliters of peripheral blood, drawn into EDTA-treated Vacutainer tubes. Ficoll-Paque density-gradient centrifugation was used to isolate PBMCs, with at least 6.5 million obtained per sample. Total RNA, at least 6 micrograms per sample, was extracted from PBMCs with Trizol reagent. For every donor, an aliquot of PBMCs went through flow cytometry to measure the percentages of naive CD45RAhigh/CD27high T cells. Broad study findings and their caveats: Compared with the aged group, the long-lived group had more naive CD4+ T cells, fewer expanded clones and increased TCR diversity, a pattern suggesting age selection. The percentage of naive T cells measured by flow cytometry correlated strongly with observed TCR beta diversity. Observed TCR beta diversity per million T cells fell roughly linearly with age, and a significant reduction was already apparent by age approximately 41. Bulk unsorted PBMC profiling prevented conclusive comparison of naive and antigen-experienced compartments. Estimates of total diversity based on one million sequenced T cells were regarded as lower bounds and as underestimates. The CMV infection status of donors was not known, potentially confounding age-related changes in expanded clonotypes.

The library came from 5' RACE. The reads were generated on an Illumina HiSeq 2500. A second 7 to 11 cycle PCR used a sample-barcoded 5' primer and a J-beta primer mix. A unique molecular identifier was introduced onto each TCR beta cDNA molecule by a template-switch 5' adaptor carrying 12 random nucleotides. At least 3 million CDR3-containing paired-end reads were obtained from each sample. All of the RNA was converted into first-strand cDNA using the Mint cDNA synthesis kit, with a TRBC-specific oligonucleotide serving as the primer. Following uracil-DNA glycosylase treatment, a first 18-cycle PCR with universal primers M1SS and BC2_uni_R was performed on all cDNA. For the original study's pipeline: For normalization, 1 million high-quality reads were randomly selected from each sample, with every read carrying a distinct molecular identifier. Reads with shared molecular identifiers were discarded instead of being binned into consensus sequences. MiTCR, run with a Q25 quality threshold and the strictest error-elimination algorithm, handled CDR3 identification, clonotype clustering and error correction. A nonparametric unseen species model with Euler transformation was used to estimate a lower bound on total TCR beta diversity. The public sequencing data were trimmed at Q25 with fastp and processed into clonotypes with MiXCR by TCRdb, which kept only in-frame beta chains. CDR3 protein duplicates are merged, each entry listing the most common genes and DNA. The V and J calls were not made by the authors but by TCRdb's processing. This sample has roughly 500,000 distinct CDR3 sequences in its table, and less than 25% of those were observed once. The top ten clones comprise around 10% of the sample.

The same specimen was also included in a second study, on T cells of mothers and their children. The second source states: Nine systemically healthy Caucasian individuals served as donors, namely three mothers together with their six children. cDNA synthesis consumed the entire amount of extracted RNA, loaded at approximately 1.6 ug RNA in each 15 ul reaction. In the second PCR, the M1S primer added sample barcodes and 2-4 random nucleotides. Over 8.5 million TCR beta CDR3 reads were obtained for each mother, and approximately 3.2 million reads were obtained for each child. In both related and unrelated pairs, thymic selection shapes the output of TCR recombination in a similar way, with inherited differences having only a minor effect. Related mother-child pairs always showed normalized repertoire overlap that was slightly higher than in unrelated mother-child pairs, though the difference was never significant. No persistent microchimeric T cell clones were found, with a detection sensitivity of approximately 94 clones per million clonotypes. In the study, deep NGS was used to compare the TCR beta repertoires of mothers and children, and features distinguishing related mother-child pairs from unrelated individuals were sought. Mothers averaged roughly 40 +/- 4 years of age and children averaged about 10 +/- 4 years. After adapters were ligated using NEBNext reagents, the libraries underwent 100+100 nt paired-end sequencing on an Illumina HiSeq 2000. To avoid cross-contamination, the mother libraries and the child libraries were prepared a month apart and sequenced in separate runs. For each donor, between about 500,000 and 2,100,000 distinct TCR beta clonotypes were identified. Naive TCR beta clonotypes were estimated from low-frequency clonotypes matched to each donor's FACS-determined naive share, without sorting.

The chain was built from TRBV4-3 and TRBJ2-5, with TRBD2 tentatively as D gene (7 bases match). The sequenced sample consisted of blood. This receptor was taken from a boy between 10 and 17 years old in good health. The DNA sequence is given as TGCGCCAGCAGCCAATCCTCGGGGGGCAGACGTCAAGAGACCCAGTACTTC. The encoded protein is CASSQSSGGRRQETQYF.